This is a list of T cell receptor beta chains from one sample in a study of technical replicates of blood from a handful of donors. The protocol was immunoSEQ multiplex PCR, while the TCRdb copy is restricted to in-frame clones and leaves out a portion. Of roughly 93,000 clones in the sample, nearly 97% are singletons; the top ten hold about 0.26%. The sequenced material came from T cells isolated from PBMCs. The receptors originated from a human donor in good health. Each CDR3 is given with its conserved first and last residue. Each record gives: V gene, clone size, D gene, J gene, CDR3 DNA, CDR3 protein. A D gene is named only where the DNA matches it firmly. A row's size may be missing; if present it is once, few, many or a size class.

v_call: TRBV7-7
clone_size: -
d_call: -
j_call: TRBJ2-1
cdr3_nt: TGTGCCAGCAGCAGAATGGGACTCAACAATGAGCAGTTCTTC
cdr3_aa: CASSRMGLNNEQFF

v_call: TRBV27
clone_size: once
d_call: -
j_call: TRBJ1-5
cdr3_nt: TGTGCCAGCGCTCCAAAGGAGGGGCTCGGTCAGCCCCAGCATTTT
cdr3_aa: CASAPKEGLGQPQHF

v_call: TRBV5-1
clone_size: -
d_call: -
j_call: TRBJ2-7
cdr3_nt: TGCGCCAGCAGCTTGGCCGCCGACAGCACCTACGAGCAGTACTTC
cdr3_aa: CASSLAADSTYEQYF

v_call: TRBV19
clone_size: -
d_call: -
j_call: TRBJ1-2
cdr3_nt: TGTGCCAGTAGTATAAACTGGAGCAGAGGCTACACCTTC
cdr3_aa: CASSINWSRGYTF

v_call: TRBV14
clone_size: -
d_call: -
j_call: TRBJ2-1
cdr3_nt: TGTGCCAGCTCCTCAGCGGGTGAGCAGTTCTTC
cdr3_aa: CASSSAGEQFF

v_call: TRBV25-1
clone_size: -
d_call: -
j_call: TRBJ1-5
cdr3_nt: TGTGCCAGCAGTGAATTGGCAGGGTATCAGCCCCAGCATTTT
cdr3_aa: CASSELAGYQPQHF

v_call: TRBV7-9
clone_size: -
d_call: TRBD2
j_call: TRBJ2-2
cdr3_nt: TGTGCCAGCGGTCTAGCGGGGGGGACAAGGAACACCGGGGAGCTGTTTTTT
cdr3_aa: CASGLAGGTRNTGELFF

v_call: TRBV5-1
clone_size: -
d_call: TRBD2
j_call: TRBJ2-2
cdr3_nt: TGCGCCAGCAGCCAGGGACTAGCGGGAGGCGAGCTGTTTTTT
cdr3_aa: CASSQGLAGGELFF

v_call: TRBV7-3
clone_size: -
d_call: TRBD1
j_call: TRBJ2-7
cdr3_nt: TGTGCCAGCAGCCTTGGGACAGGGGGCGAGCAGTACTTC
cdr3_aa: CASSLGTGGEQYF

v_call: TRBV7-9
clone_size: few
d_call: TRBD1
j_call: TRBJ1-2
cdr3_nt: TGTGCCAGCAGCGACGGCGGGACAGGGGGTCATGGCTACACCTTC
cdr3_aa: CASSDGGTGGHGYTF

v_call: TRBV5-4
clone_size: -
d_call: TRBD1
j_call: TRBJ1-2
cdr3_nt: TGTGCCAGCAGCTCGGGGACAGAACGATATGGCTACACCTTC
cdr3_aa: CASSSGTERYGYTF

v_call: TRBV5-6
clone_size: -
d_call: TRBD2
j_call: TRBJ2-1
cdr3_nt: TGTGCCAGCAGCCCGGGGGGGAGCGGATACAATGAGCAGTTCTTC
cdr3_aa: CASSPGGSGYNEQFF

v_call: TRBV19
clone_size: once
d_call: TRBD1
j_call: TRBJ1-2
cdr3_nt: TGTGCCAGTAGTACCGACAGGGGGCCGGACTATGGCTACACCTTC
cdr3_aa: CASSTDRGPDYGYTF

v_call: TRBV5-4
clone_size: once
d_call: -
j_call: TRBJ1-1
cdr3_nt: TGTGCCAGCAGCCAGGTCGATTCAAGGACTGAAGCTTTCTTT
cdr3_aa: CASSQVDSRTEAFF

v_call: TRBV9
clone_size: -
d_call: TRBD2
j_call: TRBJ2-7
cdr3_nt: TGTGCCAGCAGCCCAACGAGCGGGGGGGCTTACTACGAGCAGTACTTC
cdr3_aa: CASSPTSGGAYYEQYF

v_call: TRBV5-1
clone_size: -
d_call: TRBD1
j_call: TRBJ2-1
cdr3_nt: TGCGCCAGCAGCTTGGGAGGACAGGCCAGGAATGAGCAGTTCTTC
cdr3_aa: CASSLGGQARNEQFF

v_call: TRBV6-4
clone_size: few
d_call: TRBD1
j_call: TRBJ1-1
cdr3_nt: TGTGCCAGCAGTGACGCCACCCCGGACAGGGTTCGGAGAGAAGCTTTCTTT
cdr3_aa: CASSDATPDRVRREAFF

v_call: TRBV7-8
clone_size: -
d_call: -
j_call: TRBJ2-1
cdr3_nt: TGTGCCAGCAGCGCGATGAGGGTGCGGGGAGGAAATGAGCAGTTCTTC
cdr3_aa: CASSAMRVRGGNEQFF

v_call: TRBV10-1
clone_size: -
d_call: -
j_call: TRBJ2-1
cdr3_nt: TGCGCCAGCAGTGAGGGACAGTACAATGAGCAGTTCTTC
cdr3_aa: CASSEGQYNEQFF

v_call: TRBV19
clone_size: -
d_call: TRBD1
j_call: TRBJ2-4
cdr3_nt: TGTGCCAGTCGCAGACAGGGCGAGGCCAAAAACATTCAGTACTTC
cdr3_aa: CASRRQGEAKNIQYF

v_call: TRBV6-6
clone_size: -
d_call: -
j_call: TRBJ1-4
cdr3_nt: TGTGCCAGCAGATCGGGTCAGACCTTTAATGAAAAACTGTTTTTT
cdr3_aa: CASRSGQTFNEKLFF

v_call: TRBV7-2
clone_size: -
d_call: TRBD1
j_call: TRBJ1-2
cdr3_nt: TGTGCCAGCAGCTCAATTTGGACAGGGGGTTATGGCTACACCTTC
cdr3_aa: CASSSIWTGGYGYTF

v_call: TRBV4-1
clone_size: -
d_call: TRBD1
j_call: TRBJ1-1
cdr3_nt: TGCGCCAGCAGCCCAGGACAGGGAGGCGACACTGAAGCTTTCTTT
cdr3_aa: CASSPGQGGDTEAFF

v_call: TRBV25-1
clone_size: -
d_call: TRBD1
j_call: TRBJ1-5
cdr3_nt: TGTGCCAGCAGTGGCGGACAGGGGAATCAGCCCCAGCATTTT
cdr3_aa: CASSGGQGNQPQHF

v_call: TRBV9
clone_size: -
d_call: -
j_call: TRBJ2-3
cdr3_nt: TGTGCCAGCAGCTTCTCGTCCCGGACAGATACGCAGTATTTT
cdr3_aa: CASSFSSRTDTQYF

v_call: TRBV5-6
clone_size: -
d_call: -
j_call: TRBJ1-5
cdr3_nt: TGTGCCAGCACCCTCAGGGTGGGCAATCAGCCCCAGCATTTT
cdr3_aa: CASTLRVGNQPQHF

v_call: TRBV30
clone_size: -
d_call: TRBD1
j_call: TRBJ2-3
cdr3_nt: TGTGCCTGGACTCCCACAGGGGGCATCGCAGATACGCAGTATTTT
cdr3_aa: CAWTPTGGIADTQYF

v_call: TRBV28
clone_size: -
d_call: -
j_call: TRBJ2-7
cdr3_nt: TGTGCCAGCAGTCCGCCCGGGGTTGAGCAGTACTTC
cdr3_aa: CASSPPGVEQYF

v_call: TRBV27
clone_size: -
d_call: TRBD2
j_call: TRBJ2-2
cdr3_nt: TGTGCCAGCAGTTTCGGGGAGGGCAAGAAGAGGACCGGGGAGCTGTTTTTT
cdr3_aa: CASSFGEGKKRTGELFF

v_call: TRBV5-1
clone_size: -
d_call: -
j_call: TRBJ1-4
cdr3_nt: TGCGCCAGCAGCTCAGCGTCTACTAATGAAAAACTGTTTTTT
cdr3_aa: CASSSASTNEKLFF

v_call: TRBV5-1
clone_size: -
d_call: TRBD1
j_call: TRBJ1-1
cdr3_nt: TGCGCCAGCAGCTTGGCTCAGGGGGTGAACACTGAAGCTTTCTTT
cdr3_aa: CASSLAQGVNTEAFF

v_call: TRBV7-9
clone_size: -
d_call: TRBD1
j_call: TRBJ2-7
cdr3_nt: TGTGCCAGCAGTGACAGGGACCTTTACGAGCAGTACTTC
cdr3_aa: CASSDRDLYEQYF

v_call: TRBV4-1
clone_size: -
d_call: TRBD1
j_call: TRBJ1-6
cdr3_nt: TGCGCCAGCAGCCGAATACAGGGGGCTCATTCACCCCTCCACTTT
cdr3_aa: CASSRIQGAHSPLHF

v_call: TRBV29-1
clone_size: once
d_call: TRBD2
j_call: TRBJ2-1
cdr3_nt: TGCAGCGTTGATCCGGGACTAGCGGGAGGGGGTGAGCAGTTCTTC
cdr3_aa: CSVDPGLAGGGEQFF

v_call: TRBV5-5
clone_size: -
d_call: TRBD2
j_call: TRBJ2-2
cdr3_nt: TGTGCCAGCCTGAGGGTAGCGGGGGACACCGGGGAGCTGTTTTTT
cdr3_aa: CASLRVAGDTGELFF

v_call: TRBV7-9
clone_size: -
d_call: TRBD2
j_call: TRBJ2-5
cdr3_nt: TGTGCCAGCAGCTTTTCCCGGACTAGCGGGGGCCAAGAGACCCAGTACTTC
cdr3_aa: CASSFSRTSGGQETQYF

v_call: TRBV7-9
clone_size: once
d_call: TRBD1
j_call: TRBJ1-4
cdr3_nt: TGTGCCAGCAGCTCAACAGGGGGCGTCGAAAAACTGTTTTTT
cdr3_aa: CASSSTGGVEKLFF

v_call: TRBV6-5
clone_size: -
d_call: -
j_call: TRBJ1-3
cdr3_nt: TGTGCCAGCGCTACCGTTGGAAACACCATATATTTT
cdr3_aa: CASATVGNTIYF

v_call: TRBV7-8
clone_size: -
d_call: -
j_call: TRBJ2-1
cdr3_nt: TGTGCTTCGCTGGGGGGGCATTACAATGAGCAGTTCTTC
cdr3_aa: CASLGGHYNEQFF

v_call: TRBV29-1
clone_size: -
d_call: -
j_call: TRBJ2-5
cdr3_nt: TGCAGCGTTGAACCCCCTATTCAAGAGACCCAGTACTTC
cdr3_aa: CSVEPPIQETQYF

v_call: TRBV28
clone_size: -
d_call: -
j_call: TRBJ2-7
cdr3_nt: TGTGCCAGCAGTTTACGGGGCTACGAGCAGTACTTC
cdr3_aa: CASSLRGYEQYF

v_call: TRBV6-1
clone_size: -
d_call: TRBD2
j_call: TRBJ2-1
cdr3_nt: TGTGCCAGTACTAGCGGGAGTTCCAATGAGCAGTTCTTC
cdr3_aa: CASTSGSSNEQFF